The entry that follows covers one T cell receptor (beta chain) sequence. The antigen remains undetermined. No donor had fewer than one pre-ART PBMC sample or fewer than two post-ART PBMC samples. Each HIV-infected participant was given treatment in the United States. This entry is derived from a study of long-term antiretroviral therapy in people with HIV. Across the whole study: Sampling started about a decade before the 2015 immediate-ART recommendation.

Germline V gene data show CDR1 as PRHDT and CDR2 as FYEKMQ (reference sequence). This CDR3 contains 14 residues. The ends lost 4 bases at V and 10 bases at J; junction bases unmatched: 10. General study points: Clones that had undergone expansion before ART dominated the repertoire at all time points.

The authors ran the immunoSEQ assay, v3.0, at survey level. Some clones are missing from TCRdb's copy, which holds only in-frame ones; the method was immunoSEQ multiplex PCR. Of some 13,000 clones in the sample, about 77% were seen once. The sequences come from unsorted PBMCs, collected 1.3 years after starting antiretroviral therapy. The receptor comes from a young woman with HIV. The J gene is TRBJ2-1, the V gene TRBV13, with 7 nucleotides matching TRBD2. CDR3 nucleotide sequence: TGTGCCAGCAGCTCTACGGAAGCGGGAAGGGAGCAGTTCTTC. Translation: CASSSTEAGREQFF.